These 24 T cell receptor beta chains were sequenced from one sample in a study of blood T cell repertoires in COVID-19. Sequencing was performed with immunoSEQ multiplex PCR; in TCRdb, only in-frame clones are kept and a portion is missing. The data contain roughly 200,000 clones, around 85% of them singletons. Sequencing was performed on PBMCs or T cells enriched from blood (not recorded which). All receptors come from a man between 40 and 49 years old who had recovered from COVID-19.

The chain links TRBV29-1 to TRBJ2-3; D is unclear. This CDR3 has 11 amino acids. The germline V and J ends were trimmed by 4 bases and 6 bases, with 8 bases remaining between them. Germline V gives CDR1 SQVTM, CDR2 ANQGSEA. Here the CDR3 DNA reads TGCAGCGTTGTCTCCCGGGATACGCAGTATTTT. The encoded protein is CSVVSRDTQYF.

The V gene is TRBV7-3, the J gene TRBJ1-1, with 8 bases matching TRBD1. Germline CDR1 SGHTA, CDR2 FQGTGA. This CDR3 region has 14 residues. Trimming cost V 5 bases and J 5 bases; bases outside gene matches: 7. The CDR3 loop is CASSPDRGSTEAFF. CDR3 sequence (DNA): TGTGCCAGCAGCCCAGACAGGGGTTCGACTGAAGCTTTCTTT.

The chain recombines TRBV11-2 with TRBJ1-1; D is unclear. Germline-derived CDR1 and CDR2 are SGHAT and FQNNGV. V lost 7 bases to trimming and J lost 5 bases, with 17 bases between them. The length of the CDR3 is 14 residues. CDR3 region: CASTTGSGGTEAFF. The DNA of the CDR3 is TGTGCCAGCACCACCGGGAGTGGAGGGACTGAAGCTTTCTTT.

The chain employs TRBV7-2 and TRBJ2-5, with 10 bases lining up with TRBD2. Germline-derived CDR1 and CDR2 are SGHTA and FQGNSA. The CDR3 contains 15 residues. Unmatched junction bases numbered 4, after V lost 1 base and J lost 5 bases. DNA for the CDR3: TGTGCCAGCAGCTTAGTGAGCGGGGGGGCGGAGACCCAGTACTTC. Amino acid sequence: CASSLVSGGAETQYF.

This chain joins TRBV21-1 and TRBJ1-2; TRBD1 was called by the table and not checked on the DNA. TRBV21-1 is recorded as a pseudogene. The CDR3 totals 15 residues. The CDR3 spells CASSRLLERTGQNTF. The CDR3 bases are TGTGCCAGCAGCAGACTATTAGAAAGGACAGGGCAGAACACCTTC.

This clone was recorded at least ten times. The sample contains more than one DNA sequence encoding this CDR3. The chain employs TRBV11-3 and TRBJ1-1; the D gene is possibly TRBD1 (5 bases). From germline, CDR1 is SGHNT and CDR2 YENEEA. The CDR3 extends over 13 amino acids. The germline V and J ends were trimmed by 5 bases and 1 base, with 8 bases remaining between them. CDR3 residues: CASSLGGNTEAFF. Here the CDR3 DNA reads TGTGCCAGCAGCCTGGGGGGGAACACTGAAGCTTTCTTT. Based on the CDR3 plus reference TRBV11-3 and TRBJ1-1, the full variable domain is EAGVVQSPRYKIIEKKQPVAFWCNPISGHNTLYWYLQNLGQGPELLIRYENEEAVDDSQLPKDRFSAERLKGVDSTLKIQPAELGDSAVYLCASSLGGNTEAFFGQGTRLTVV.

V is TRBV7-9 and J is TRBJ1-1; the D gene is possibly TRBD1 (5 bases). Trimming cost V 3 bases and J 7 bases, with 21 bases left between them. The CDR3 has 16 amino acids. Germline V gene data show CDR1 as SEHNR and CDR2 as FQNEAQ (reference sequence). The CDR3 is CASSFSAGISRDEAFF. The CDR3 coding sequence is TGTGCCAGCAGCTTTTCGGCAGGGATAAGTCGCGATGAAGCTTTCTTT.

CDR3 sequence reads: CASSNSSNQPQHF. The CDR3 DNA reads as TGCGCCAGCAGTAACAGTAGCAATCAGCCCCAGCATTTT. V is TRBV5-1 and J is TRBJ1-5, with D hard to call. V lost 5 bases and J 0 bases, leaving 6 bases between the germline ends. Looked up from germline, CDR1 is SGHRS and CDR2 is YFSETQ. The CDR3 has 13 residues.

The chain couples TRBV29-1 to TRBJ2-1; 7 positions agree with TRBD2. Germline V CDR1 and CDR2: SQVTM, ANQGSEA. The V gene end was trimmed by 6 bases and the J gene end by 7 bases; junction bases not matched to a gene: 12. The CDR3 has 14 amino acids. The CDR3 spells CSVPPAGAGNEQFF. The DNA for the CDR3 is TGCAGCGTCCCCCCGGCGGGAGCGGGGAATGAGCAGTTCTTC.

This sequence joins TRBV2 and TRBJ1-5; D not certain. Germline CDR1 SNHLY, CDR2 FYNNEI. The CDR3 is 13 residues long. Trimming left V 4 bases short and J 3 bases short, with 7 bases between. In DNA form, the CDR3 reads TGTGCCAGCAGTGGTAGAGTCAATCAGCCCCAGCATTTT. Protein product: CASSGRVNQPQHF.

This clone was recorded a few times. This chain joins TRBV6-4 and TRBJ2-3, with 10 bases that match TRBD2. The V and J ends lost 2 bases and 6 bases, in that order; junction bases with no gene match: 5. The CDR3 totals 15 residues. Germline-derived CDR1 and CDR2 are MRHNA and SNTAGT. In DNA form, the CDR3 reads TGTGCCAGCAGTGACGATAGCGGGGGGTTCGATACGCAGTATTTT. This translates into CASSDDSGGFDTQYF.

The chain combines TRBV11-2 with TRBJ2-3; D uncertain. V was shortened by 3 bases and J by 4 bases, with 8 bases between the two germline ends. Germline values: CDR1 SGHAT, CDR2 FQNNGV. CDR3 length: 13 residues. CDR3 in amino acids: CASSFLVSDTQYF. CDR3 DNA: TGTGCCAGCAGCTTCCTCGTATCAGATACGCAGTATTTT.

The chain has TRBV3-1 (or the pseudogene TRBV3-2) and TRBJ2-5; maybe TRBD2 (6 bases). The CDR3 is 16 residues long. V gave up 0 bases and J gave up 5 bases, with 16 bases separating them. Germline V gene lookup returns CDR1 LGHDT and CDR2 YNNKEL (reference sequence). CDR3 in amino acids: CASSQDSRLGLETQYF. CDR3 in DNA: TGTGCCAGCAGCCAAGATAGTCGACTAGGTCTGGAGACCCAGTACTTC.

The chain is built from TRBV7-3 and TRBJ2-2, with D hard to call. Germline V gene sequence: CDR1 SGHTA, CDR2 FQGTGA. The CDR3 spans 15 residues. V dropped 1 base and J dropped 6 bases, with 12 bases sitting between them. CDR3 in amino acids: CASSLKLGSSGELFF. DNA of the CDR3: TGTGCCAGCAGCTTAAAGCTGGGCTCGTCCGGGGAGCTGTTTTTT. Full variable domain (outside the CDR3, taken from reference TRBV7-3 and TRBJ2-2): GAGVSQTPSNKVTEKGKYVELRCDPISGHTALYWYRQSLGQGPEFLIYFQGTGAADDSGLPNDRFFAVRPEGSVSTLKIQRTERGDSAVYLCASSLKLGSSGELFFGEGSRLTVL.

The chain combines TRBV27 with TRBJ1-6; possible D gene TRBD1, 5 bases. The germline CDR1 and CDR2 sequences are MNHEY and SMNVEV (reference sequence). The CDR3 is made up of 16 amino acids. Trimming shortened V by 1 base and J by 8 bases, and 15 bases separated the two germline ends. CDR3 sequence reads: CASSLYGPGGDSPLHF. The CDR3 DNA reads as TGTGCCAGCAGTTTATATGGGCCCGGGGGGGATTCACCCCTCCACTTT.

The CDR3: CASSKGQGMPVAFF. The CDR3 nucleotides are TGTGCCAGCAGTAAAGGACAGGGGATGCCGGTGGCTTTCTTT. The chain joins TRBV28 to TRBJ1-1, with 9 bases matching TRBD1. This CDR3 is built from 14 residues. With 5 bases clipped from V and 11 bases from J, the junction kept 12 bases outside the gene matches. Germline lookup yields CDR1 MDHEN and CDR2 SYDVKM. Together with reference TRBV28 and TRBJ1-1, the CDR3 gives the full variable domain: DVKVTQSSRYLVKRTGEKVFLECVQDMDHENMFWYRQDPGLGLRLIYFSYDVKMKEKGDIPEGYSVSREKKERFSLILESASTNQTSMYLCASSKGQGMPVAFFGQGTRLTVV.

This clone was found once. The chain combines TRBV10-3 with TRBJ2-1; tentative D call: TRBD2 (6 bases). CDR3 size: 12 residues. Germline V gives CDR1 ENHRY, CDR2 SYGVKD. Trimming removed 8 bases from V and 9 bases from J, with 14 bases in between. The DNA for the CDR3 is TGTGCCATCGGGCGGGATACGGGTGAGCAGTTCTTC. Protein sequence: CAIGRDTGEQFF.

As concerns this clone: The sample has other DNA sequences that encode this CDR3 too. V gene TRBV3-1 (or the pseudogene TRBV3-2) combines with J gene TRBJ1-6; the D is unclear. Trimming removed 2 bases at V and 10 bases at J, with 9 bases between. Germline CDR1 LGHDT, CDR2 YNNKEL (reference sequence). The CDR3 runs 13 residues. CDR3 DNA sequence: TGTGCCAGCAGCCAATCAAGAGAGTCACCCCTCCACTTT. As protein: CASSQSRESPLHF.

The CDR3 sequence is CASSPQYSGYTF. The CDR3 coding sequence is TGTGCCAGCAGCCCACAGTATTCTGGCTACACCTTC. The V call is TRBV9, the J call TRBJ1-2; D is ambiguous. From germline, CDR1 is SGDLS and CDR2 YYNGEE. V was clipped by 4 bases and J by 7 bases, with 11 bases between them. The CDR3 covers 12 residues.

The CDR3, as DNA: TGTGCCAGTCTAAGACAAGCGGGTGAGGGCTACACCTTC. Its translation is CASLRQAGEGYTF. J is TRBJ1-2 and V is TRBV12-3 or TRBV12-4; D gene unclear. Trimming took off 9 bases at V and 8 bases at J, with 19 bases between the two ends. The CDR3 contains 13 residues.

The chain carries TRBV18 and TRBJ2-5, with 9 bases aligning to TRBD1. Germline CDR1 is KGHSH and CDR2 is LQKENI. V lost 3 bases and J lost 7; bases outside the gene matches: 15. There are 17 residues in the CDR3. The CDR3 is CASSPEGTGGALGTQYF. The CDR3 DNA reads TGTGCCAGCTCACCGGAGGGAACAGGGGGCGCGTTGGGGACCCAGTACTTC.

In its sample, this clone was seen once. Germline and junction disagree at one end, which may indicate a read error. The chain uses TRBV7-7 and TRBJ2-2, with 12 bases identical to TRBD2. CDR1 is SSHAT and CDR2 is FNYEAQ in the germline V gene (reference sequence). The CDR3 extends over 18 amino acids. The CDR3 region has the DNA TGTGCTAGCAGCTTAGAGACTAGCGGGGGTACGAACACCGGGGAGCTGTTTTTT. It specifies CASSLETSGGTNTGELFF.

In this sample, this clone turned up once. The chain links TRBV5-1 to TRBJ1-6; a weak D match, TRBD1 (6 bases). Trimming removed 7 bases from V and 7 bases from J, with 18 bases in between. The germline gives CDR1 SGHRS, CDR2 YFSETQ. CDR3 length: 15 amino acids. The CDR3 is CASSNRTAGNSPLHF. The CDR3 nucleotides are TGCGCCAGCTCTAACCGGACAGCCGGGAATTCACCCCTCCACTTT.

V is TRBV16 and J is TRBJ1-1, with D tentatively TRBD1 (5 bases). V lost 0 bases to trimming and J lost 5 bases, with 10 bases between them. The CDR3 length is 14 residues. Germline V gives CDR1 KGHSY, CDR2 FQNENV. The CDR3 nucleotides read TGTGCCAGCAGCCAATCGGAAAGGGGAACTGAAGCTTTCTTT. It specifies CASSQSERGTEAFF.